These 15 T cell receptor beta chains were all obtained from the same sample, sequenced in a study of cytomegalovirus exposure and HLA in healthy donors. The study ran its PCR with 60 Vbeta and 13 Jbeta primers. TCRdb's table, derived via immunoSEQ multiplex PCR, lists solely in-frame clones and lacks some. The sample holds fewer than 200,000 clones, approximately 81% seen once. The source material was PBMCs. The receptors stem from a woman aged 30 to 39 in good health and CMV-seropositive.

DNA for the CDR3: TGTGCCATCAGTGCCGGGACAGGGGAGACATCGGGGGAGCAGTACTTC. It is translated as CAISAGTGETSGEQYF. The chain combines TRBV10-3 with TRBJ2-7, with 10 bases that match TRBD1. V trimming: 4 bases; J trimming: 7 bases; junction bases outside the gene matches: 13. Germline CDR1 and CDR2: ENHRY and SYGVKD. This CDR3 is 16 amino acids long.

This chain connects TRBV19 to TRBJ1-2; D might be TRBD1 (5 bases). This CDR3 region has 16 residues. Looked up from germline, CDR1 is LNHDA and CDR2 is SQIVND (reference sequence). V dropped 7 bases and J dropped 0 bases, with 18 bases sitting between them. The CDR3 sequence: CASTPPRGTSNYGYTF. CDR3 nucleotides: TGTGCCAGTACCCCTCCAAGGGGAACCTCTAACTATGGCTACACCTTC. The full variable domain, rest sourced from reference TRBV19 and TRBJ1-2, is DGGITQSPKYLFRKEGQNVTLSCEQNLNHDAMYWYRQDPGQGLRLIYYSQIVNDFQKGDIAEGYSVSREKKESFPLTVTSAQKNPTAFYLCASTPPRGTSNYGYTFGSGTRLTVV.

For this clone: Different DNA sequences within this sample yield the same CDR3. V gene TRBV11-3 combines with J gene TRBJ2-3; no reliable D call. The V and J ends lost 6 bases and 3 bases respectively, with 10 bases between them. Germline lookup yields CDR1 SGHNT and CDR2 YENEEA. This CDR3 comprises 13 residues. CDR3: CASSLFSTDTQYF. CDR3 DNA sequence: TGTGCCAGCAGTTTATTCAGTACAGATACGCAGTATTTT. Complete variable domain (other parts from reference TRBV11-3 and TRBJ2-3): EAGVVQSPRYKIIEKKQPVAFWCNPISGHNTLYWYLQNLGQGPELLIRYENEEAVDDSQLPKDRFSAERLKGVDSTLKIQPAELGDSAVYLCASSLFSTDTQYFGPGTRLTVL.

The J gene is TRBJ2-7, the V gene TRBV28; D uncertain. Germline lookup yields CDR1 MDHEN and CDR2 SYDVKM. Trimming pared 1 base from V and 7 bases from J, leaving 5 bases between. The CDR3 has 11 residues. CDR3 sequence reads: CASSLSREQYF. CDR3 in DNA: TGTGCCAGCAGTTTATCGAGGGAGCAGTACTTC.

The V call is TRBV19, the J call TRBJ2-1, with a tentative D call TRBD2 (7 bases). From germline, CDR1 is LNHDA and CDR2 SQIVND (reference sequence). V was cut by 3 bases and J by 6 bases, with 12 bases left in between. This CDR3 comprises 14 residues. The CDR3 DNA reads as TGTGCCAGTAGTATTGGGGGGGCCGGCAATGAGCAGTTCTTC. Its translation: CASSIGGAGNEQFF.

The rearrangement links TRBV5-6 to TRBJ1-6, with 7 bases aligning to TRBD1. Germline V gene data show CDR1 as SGHDT and CDR2 as YYEEEE. CDR3 length: 17 residues. V was clipped by 2 bases and J by 1 base; unmatched bases: 6. CDR3 bases: TGTGCCAGCAGCTTCCGCAGGGGGAGTTCCTATAATTCACCCCTCCACTTT. This encodes CASSFRRGSSYNSPLHF. The full variable domain, completed using reference TRBV5-6 and TRBJ1-6, is DAGVTQSPTHLIKTRGQQVTLRCSPKSGHDTVSWYQQALGQGPQFIFQYYEEEERQRGNFPDRFSGHQFPNYSSELNVNALLLGDSALYLCASSFRRGSSYNSPLHFGNGTRLTVT.

This sequence joins TRBV28 and TRBJ2-7; D perhaps matches TRBD1 (6 bases). CDR1 and CDR2 (germline): MDHEN, SYDVKM. This CDR3 region has 14 residues. Trimming left V 6 bases short and J 2 bases short, with 14 bases between. For the CDR3, the DNA is TGTGCCAGCAGCGCCTACAGGGAGCCCTACGAGCAGTACTTC. This encodes CASSAYREPYEQYF. Based on the CDR3 plus reference TRBV28 and TRBJ2-7, the full variable domain is DVKVTQSSRYLVKRTGEKVFLECVQDMDHENMFWYRQDPGLGLRLIYFSYDVKMKEKGDIPEGYSVSREKKERFSLILESASTNQTSMYLCASSAYREPYEQYFGPGTRLTVT.

This chain connects TRBV27 to TRBJ1-5; 9 positions match TRBD1. The CDR3 has 15 amino acids. J lost 4 bases, V lost 5 bases, and 6 bases had no gene match. Per the germline V gene, CDR1 is MNHEY and CDR2 is SMNVEV (reference sequence). The CDR3 nucleotides are TGTGCCAGCAGTCCAAGGGACAGGGAAAATCAGCCCCAGCATTTT. This encodes CASSPRDRENQPQHF.

V usage is TRBV6-1 and J usage is TRBJ2-4, with 7 positions matching TRBD1. The V gene's germline CDR1 is MNHNS and CDR2 SASEGT. With V trimmed by 8 bases and J by 9 bases, 4 bases remained unmatched. The CDR3 loop spans 11 amino acids. The CDR3: CASLTGPIQYF. CDR3 nucleotide sequence: TGTGCCAGCCTGACAGGGCCCATTCAGTACTTC.

V gene TRBV7-2 combines with J gene TRBJ2-2, with D possibly being TRBD2 (5 bases). The CDR3 is 17 residues long. V was shortened by 2 bases and J by 0 bases, with 13 bases between the two germline ends. The V gene's germline CDR1 is SGHTA and CDR2 FQGNSA. The CDR3 protein is CASSLSGVPSNTGELFF. The CDR3, as DNA: TGTGCCAGCAGCTTATCCGGGGTTCCCTCGAACACCGGGGAGCTGTTTTTT.

The chain links TRBV27 to TRBJ1-1; D is perhaps TRBD1 (6 bases). Germline CDR1 reads MNHEY; CDR2 reads SMNVEV (reference sequence). The CDR3 extends over 16 amino acids. V dropped 5 bases and J dropped 1 base, with 17 bases sitting between them. Written as DNA, the CDR3 is TGTGCCAGCAGTCCCCCCCCCAGGGGCCCGAACACTGAAGCTTTCTTT. This codes for CASSPPPRGPNTEAFF.

V is TRBV7-9 and J is TRBJ2-5; D is perhaps TRBD2 (5 bases). The germline V gene has CDR1 SEHNR and CDR2 FQNEAQ (reference sequence). V lost 7 bases to trimming and J lost 3 bases, with 15 bases between them. The CDR3 contains 14 residues. CDR3 nucleotides: TGTGCCAGCACAGAAATGAGTAGCGAAGAGACCCAGTACTTC. It encodes CASTEMSSEETQYF.

The chain is built from TRBV6-5 and TRBJ1-1; 8 bases match TRBD1. This CDR3 spans 15 amino acids. V lost 8 bases, J lost 4 bases, and 12 bases stayed unmatched. The germline V gene encodes CDR1 MNHEY and CDR2 SVGAGI. The DNA of the CDR3 is TGTGCCAGCGGCACTGACAGGGGCTCGAGCACTGAAGCTTTCTTT. Amino acids: CASGTDRGSSTEAFF.

The rearrangement uses TRBV6-4 and TRBJ2-2; D might be TRBD1 (5 bases). The V end lost 6 bases, the J end lost 4 bases, and 12 bases lay between the germline ends. The germline CDR1 and CDR2 sequences are MRHNA and SNTAGT. The CDR3 contains 14 residues. This CDR3 reads CASRANRITGELFF. The DNA for the CDR3 is TGTGCCAGCAGAGCCAACAGGATCACCGGGGAGCTGTTTTTT.

J is TRBJ2-7 and V is TRBV7-8, with 8 bases identical to TRBD1. The ends lost 4 bases at V and 0 bases at J; junction bases unmatched: 17. The CDR3 spans 19 residues. Germline CDR1 SGHVS, CDR2 FQNEAQ. The CDR3 nucleotides are TGTGCCAGCAGCTCTTTTCCGGGACAGGCTTCGTCGAGCTCCTACGAGCAGTACTTC. Its protein product is CASSSFPGQASSSSYEQYF.